This TCR beta chain is drawn from a study of blood T cell repertoires in COVID-19. Study-wide context: PBMCs, B-cell-depleted T cells, or T cells provided the cDNA or gDNA that made up the material.

The CDR3 spans 13 residues. V dropped 7 bases and J dropped 1; count of bases not matched to a gene: 3. Looked up from germline, CDR1 is SQVTM and CDR2 is ANQGSEA. Assay: immunoSEQ multiplex PCR; the TCRdb copy retains only in-frame clones and omits some. The profile shows fewer than 500,000 clones, around 88% of them singletons. The receptor's source is a woman between 25 and 40 years old with acute or convalescent COVID-19. J is TRBJ1-3 and V is TRBV29-1; 8 positions agree with TRBD1. The sequenced material came from peripheral blood. The CDR3, as DNA: TGCAGCGCTGGGACAGGATCTGGAAACACCATATATTTT. Protein product: CSAGTGSGNTIYF.